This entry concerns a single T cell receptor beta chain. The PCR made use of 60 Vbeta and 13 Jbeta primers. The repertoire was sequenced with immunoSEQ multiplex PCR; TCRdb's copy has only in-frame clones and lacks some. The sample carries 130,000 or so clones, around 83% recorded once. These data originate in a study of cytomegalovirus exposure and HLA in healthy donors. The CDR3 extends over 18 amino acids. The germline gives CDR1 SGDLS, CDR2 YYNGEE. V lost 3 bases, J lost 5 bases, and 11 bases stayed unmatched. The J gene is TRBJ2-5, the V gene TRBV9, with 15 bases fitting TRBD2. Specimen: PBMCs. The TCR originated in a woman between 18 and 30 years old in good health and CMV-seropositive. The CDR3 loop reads CASSAGTSGGKGSETQYF. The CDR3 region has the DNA TGTGCCAGCAGCGCCGGGACTAGCGGGGGGAAGGGGTCGGAGACCCAGTACTTC.